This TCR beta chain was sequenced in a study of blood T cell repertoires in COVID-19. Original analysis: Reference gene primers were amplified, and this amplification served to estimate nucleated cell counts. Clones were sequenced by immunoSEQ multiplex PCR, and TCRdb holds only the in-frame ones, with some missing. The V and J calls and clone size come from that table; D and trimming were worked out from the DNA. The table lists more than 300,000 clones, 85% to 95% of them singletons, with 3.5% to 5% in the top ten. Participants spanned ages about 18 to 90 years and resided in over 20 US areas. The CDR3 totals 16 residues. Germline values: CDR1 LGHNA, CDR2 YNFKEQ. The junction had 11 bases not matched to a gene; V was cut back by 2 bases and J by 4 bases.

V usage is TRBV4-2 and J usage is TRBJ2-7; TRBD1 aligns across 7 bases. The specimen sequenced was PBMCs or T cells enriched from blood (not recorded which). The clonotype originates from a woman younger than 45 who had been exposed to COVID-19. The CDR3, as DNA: TGTGCCAGCAGCCAACAAACCGGGACAGCCGTATACGAGCAGTACTTC. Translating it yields CASSQQTGTAVYEQYF.